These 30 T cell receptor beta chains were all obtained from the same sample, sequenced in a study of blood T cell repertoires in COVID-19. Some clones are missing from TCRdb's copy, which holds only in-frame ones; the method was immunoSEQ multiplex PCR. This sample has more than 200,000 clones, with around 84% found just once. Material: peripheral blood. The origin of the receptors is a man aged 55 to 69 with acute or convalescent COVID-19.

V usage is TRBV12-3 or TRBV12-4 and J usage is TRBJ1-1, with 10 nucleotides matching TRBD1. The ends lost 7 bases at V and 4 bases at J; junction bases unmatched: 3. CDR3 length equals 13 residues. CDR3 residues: CASIGQGGTEAFF. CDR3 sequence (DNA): TGTGCCAGCATCGGACAGGGGGGCACTGAAGCTTTCTTT.

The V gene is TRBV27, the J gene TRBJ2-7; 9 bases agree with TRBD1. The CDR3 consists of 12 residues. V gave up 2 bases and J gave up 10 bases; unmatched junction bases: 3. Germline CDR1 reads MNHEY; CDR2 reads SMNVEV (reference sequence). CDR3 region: CASSLKGQGQYF. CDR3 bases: TGTGCCAGCAGTTTAAAGGGACAGGGCCAGTACTTC.

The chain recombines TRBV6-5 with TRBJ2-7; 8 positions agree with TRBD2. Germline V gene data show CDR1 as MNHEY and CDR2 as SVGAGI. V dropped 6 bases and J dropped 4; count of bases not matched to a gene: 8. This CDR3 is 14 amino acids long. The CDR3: CASRRGLGSYEQYF. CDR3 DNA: TGTGCCAGCAGGCGGGGACTAGGCTCATACGAGCAGTACTTC.

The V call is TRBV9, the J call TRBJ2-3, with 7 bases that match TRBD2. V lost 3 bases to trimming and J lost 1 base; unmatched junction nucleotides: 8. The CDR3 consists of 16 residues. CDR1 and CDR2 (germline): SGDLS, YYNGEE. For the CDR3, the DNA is TGTGCCAGCAGCGCCGCCGGGGGGTACCGCACAGATACGCAGTATTTT. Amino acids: CASSAAGGYRTDTQYF.

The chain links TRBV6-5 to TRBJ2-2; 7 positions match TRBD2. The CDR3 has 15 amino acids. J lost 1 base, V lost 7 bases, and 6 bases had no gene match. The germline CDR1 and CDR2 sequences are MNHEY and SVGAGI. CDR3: CASNRREGNTGELFF. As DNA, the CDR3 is TGTGCCAGCAACCGTAGGGAGGGGAACACCGGGGAGCTGTTTTTT.

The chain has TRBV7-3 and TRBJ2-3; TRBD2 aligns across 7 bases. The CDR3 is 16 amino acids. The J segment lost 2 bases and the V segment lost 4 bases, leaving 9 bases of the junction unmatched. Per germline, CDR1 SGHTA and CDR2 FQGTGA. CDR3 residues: CASSSQSGMVTDTQYF. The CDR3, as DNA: TGTGCCAGCAGCTCACAAAGCGGGATGGTCACAGATACGCAGTATTTT.

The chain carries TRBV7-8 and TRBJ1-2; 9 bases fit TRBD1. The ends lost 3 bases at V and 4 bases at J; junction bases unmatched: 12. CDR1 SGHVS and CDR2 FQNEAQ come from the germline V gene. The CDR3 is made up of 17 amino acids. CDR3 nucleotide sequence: TGTGCCAGCAGCTTGGCCGGGACAGGGATACTATCCTATGGCTACACCTTC. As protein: CASSLAGTGILSYGYTF.

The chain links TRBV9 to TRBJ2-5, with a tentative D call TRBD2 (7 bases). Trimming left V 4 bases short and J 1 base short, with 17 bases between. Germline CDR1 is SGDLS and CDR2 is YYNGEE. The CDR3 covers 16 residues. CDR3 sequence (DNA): TGTGCCAGCAGCCTTTGGGCGGGGGCACCCCAAGAGACCCAGTACTTC. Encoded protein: CASSLWAGAPQETQYF.

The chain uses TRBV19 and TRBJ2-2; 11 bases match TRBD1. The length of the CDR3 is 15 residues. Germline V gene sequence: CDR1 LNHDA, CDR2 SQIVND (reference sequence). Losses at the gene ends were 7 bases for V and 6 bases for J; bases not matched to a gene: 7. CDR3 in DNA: TGTGCCAGTAACGTTCGGACAGGGGGCCCCGGGGAGCTGTTTTTT. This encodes CASNVRTGGPGELFF.

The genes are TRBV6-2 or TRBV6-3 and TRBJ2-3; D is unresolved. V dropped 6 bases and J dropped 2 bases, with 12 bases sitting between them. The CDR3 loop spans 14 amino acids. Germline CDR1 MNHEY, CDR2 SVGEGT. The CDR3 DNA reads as TGTGCCAGCAGCCCCCTGGCCCCCACAGATACGCAGTATTTT. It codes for CASSPLAPTDTQYF.

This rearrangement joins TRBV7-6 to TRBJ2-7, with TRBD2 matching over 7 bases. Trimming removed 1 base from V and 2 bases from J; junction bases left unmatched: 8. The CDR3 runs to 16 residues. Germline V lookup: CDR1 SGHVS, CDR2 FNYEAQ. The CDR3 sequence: CASSLVALAETYEQYF. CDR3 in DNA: TGTGCCAGCAGCTTAGTAGCGCTAGCGGAGACCTACGAGCAGTACTTC.

The CDR3 sequence: CASIGSRRGMYEQYF. The DNA of the CDR3 is TGTGCCAGCATCGGATCTAGGCGGGGGATGTACGAGCAGTACTTC. V usage is TRBV6-5 and J usage is TRBJ2-7, with TRBD2 identical over 7 bases. CDR3 size: 15 residues. J was trimmed by 4 bases and V by 7 bases; bases with no gene match: 13. Germline values: CDR1 MNHEY, CDR2 SVGAGI.

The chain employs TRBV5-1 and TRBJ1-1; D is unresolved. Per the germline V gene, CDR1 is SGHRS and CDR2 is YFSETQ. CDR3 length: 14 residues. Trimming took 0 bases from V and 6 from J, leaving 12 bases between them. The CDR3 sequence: CASSLGSLFPEAFF. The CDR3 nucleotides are TGCGCCAGCAGCTTGGGTTCGTTATTCCCTGAAGCTTTCTTT.

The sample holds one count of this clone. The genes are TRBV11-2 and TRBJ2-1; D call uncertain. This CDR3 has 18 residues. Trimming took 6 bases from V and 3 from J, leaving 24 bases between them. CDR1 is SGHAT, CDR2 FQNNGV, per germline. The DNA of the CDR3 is TGTGCCAGCAGGAGAACTTCGGCGAGCGAGGCCGGCTACAATGAGCAGTTCTTC. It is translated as CASRRTSASEAGYNEQFF.

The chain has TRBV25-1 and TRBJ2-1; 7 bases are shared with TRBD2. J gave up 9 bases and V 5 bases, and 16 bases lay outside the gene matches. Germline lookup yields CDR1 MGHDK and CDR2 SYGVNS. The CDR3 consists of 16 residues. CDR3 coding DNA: TGTGCCAGCAGTTCCCATGGGGCGGGAGCTCAAAGTGAGCAGTTCTTC. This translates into CASSSHGAGAQSEQFF.

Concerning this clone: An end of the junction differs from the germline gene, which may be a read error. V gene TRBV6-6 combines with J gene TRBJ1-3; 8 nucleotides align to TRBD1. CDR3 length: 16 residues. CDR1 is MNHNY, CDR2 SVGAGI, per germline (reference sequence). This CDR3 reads CASSHSPGGVGNTIYF. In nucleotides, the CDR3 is TGTGCCAGCAGTCACTCCCCAGGGGGCGTTGGAAACACCATATATTTT.

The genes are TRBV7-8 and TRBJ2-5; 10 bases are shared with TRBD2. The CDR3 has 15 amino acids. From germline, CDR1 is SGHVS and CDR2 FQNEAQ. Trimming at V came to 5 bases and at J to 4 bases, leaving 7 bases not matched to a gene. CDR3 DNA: TGTGCCAGCAGCCACGGACTAGCGGTAATAGAGACCCAGTACTTC. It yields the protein CASSHGLAVIETQYF.

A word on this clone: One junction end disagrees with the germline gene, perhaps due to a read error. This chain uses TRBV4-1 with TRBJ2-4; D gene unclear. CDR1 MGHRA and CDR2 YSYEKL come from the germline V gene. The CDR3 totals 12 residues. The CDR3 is CASSQEGDIQYF. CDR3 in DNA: TGCGCCAGCAGCCAAGAAGGCGACATTCAGTATTTC.

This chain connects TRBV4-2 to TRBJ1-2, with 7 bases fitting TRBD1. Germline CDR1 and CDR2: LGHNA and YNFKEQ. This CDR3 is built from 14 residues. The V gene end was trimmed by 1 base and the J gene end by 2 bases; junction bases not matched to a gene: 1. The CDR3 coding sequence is TGTGCCAGCAGCCAAGCGGGACAGAACTATGGCTACACCTTC. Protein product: CASSQAGQNYGYTF.

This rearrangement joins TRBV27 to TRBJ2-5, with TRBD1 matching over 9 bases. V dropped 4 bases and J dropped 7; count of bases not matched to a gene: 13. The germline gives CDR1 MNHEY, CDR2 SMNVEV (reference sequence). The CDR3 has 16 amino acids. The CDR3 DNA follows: TGTGCCAGCAGTTCCCTAGCCGGGACAGGGAGTGTGACCCAGTACTTC. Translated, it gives CASSSLAGTGSVTQYF.

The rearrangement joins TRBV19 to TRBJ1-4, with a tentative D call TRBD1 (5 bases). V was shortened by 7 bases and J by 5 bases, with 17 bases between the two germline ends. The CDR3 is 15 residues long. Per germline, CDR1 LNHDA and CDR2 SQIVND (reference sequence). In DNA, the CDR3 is TGTGCCAGTACCTCCCAGGGACTGAGAAATGAAAAACTGTTTTTT. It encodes CASTSQGLRNEKLFF.

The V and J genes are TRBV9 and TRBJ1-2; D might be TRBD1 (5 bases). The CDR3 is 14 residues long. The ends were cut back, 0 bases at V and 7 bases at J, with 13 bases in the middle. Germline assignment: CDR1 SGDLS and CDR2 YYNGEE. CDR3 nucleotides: TGTGCCAGCAGCGTAGCGGGGGGAGGCGGTGGCTACACCTTC. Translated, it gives CASSVAGGGGGYTF.

Written as DNA, the CDR3 is TGTGCCAGCAGCCTGAGAGGGGGGGGAGAGACCCAGTACTTC. Translating it yields CASSLRGGGETQYF. The chain combines TRBV11-2 with TRBJ2-5; D may be TRBD2 (7 bases). The germline gives CDR1 SGHAT, CDR2 FQNNGV. V was cut by 5 bases and J by 4 bases, with 14 bases left in between. The CDR3 length is 14 residues.

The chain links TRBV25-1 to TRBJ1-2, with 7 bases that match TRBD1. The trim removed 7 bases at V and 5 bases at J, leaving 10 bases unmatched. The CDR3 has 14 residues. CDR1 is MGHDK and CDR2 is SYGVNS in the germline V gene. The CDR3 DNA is TGTGCCAGCACTCCGGGACAGTCCTTATATGGCTACACCTTC. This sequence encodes CASTPGQSLYGYTF.

CDR3 residues: CASSPRGGERNQPQHF. CDR3 sequence (DNA): TGCGCCAGCAGCCCCCGCGGGGGGGAACGCAATCAGCCCCAGCATTTT. J is TRBJ1-5 and V is TRBV5-1, with D tentatively TRBD1 (5 bases). The CDR3 is 16 amino acids. Between the trimmed V and J ends, which lost 4 bases and 2 bases, there was a span of 16 bases. Germline lookup yields CDR1 SGHRS and CDR2 YFSETQ. Complete variable domain (other parts from reference TRBV5-1 and TRBJ1-5): KAGVTQTPRYLIKTRGQQVTLSCSPISGHRSVSWYQQTPGQGLQFLFEYFSETQRNKGNFPGRFSGRQFSNSRSEMNVSTLELGDSALYLCASSPRGGERNQPQHFGDGTRLSIL.

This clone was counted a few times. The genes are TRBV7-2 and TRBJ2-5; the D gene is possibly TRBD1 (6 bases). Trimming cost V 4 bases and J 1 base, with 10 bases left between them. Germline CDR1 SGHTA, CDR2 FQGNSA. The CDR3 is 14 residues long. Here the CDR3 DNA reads TGTGCCAGCAGCTCCGGGACATTCCAAGAGACCCAGTACTTC. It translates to CASSSGTFQETQYF.

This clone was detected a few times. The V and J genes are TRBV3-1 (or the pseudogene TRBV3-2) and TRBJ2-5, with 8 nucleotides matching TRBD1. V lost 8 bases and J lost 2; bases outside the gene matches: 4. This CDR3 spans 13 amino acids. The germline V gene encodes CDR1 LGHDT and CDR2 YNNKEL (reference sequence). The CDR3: CASLRDRQETQYF. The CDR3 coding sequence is TGTGCCAGCCTAAGGGACAGGCAAGAGACCCAGTACTTC.

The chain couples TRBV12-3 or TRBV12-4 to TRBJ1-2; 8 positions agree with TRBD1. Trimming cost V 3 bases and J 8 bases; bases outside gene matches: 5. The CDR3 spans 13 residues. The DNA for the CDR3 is TGTGCCAGCAGTTTGACAGGGGTCGGCGGCTACACCTTC. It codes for CASSLTGVGGYTF.

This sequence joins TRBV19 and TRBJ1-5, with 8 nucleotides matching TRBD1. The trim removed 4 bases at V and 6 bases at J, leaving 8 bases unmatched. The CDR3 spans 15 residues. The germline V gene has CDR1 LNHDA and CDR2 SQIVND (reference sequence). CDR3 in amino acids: CASSTRTGRSQPQHF. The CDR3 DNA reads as TGTGCCAGTAGTACGAGGACAGGGAGAAGTCAGCCCCAGCATTTT.

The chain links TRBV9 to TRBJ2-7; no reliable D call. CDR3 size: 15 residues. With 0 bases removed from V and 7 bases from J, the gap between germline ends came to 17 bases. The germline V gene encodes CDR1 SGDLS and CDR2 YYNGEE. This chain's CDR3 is CASSVESGSPGEQYF. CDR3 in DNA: TGTGCCAGCAGCGTAGAATCGGGTTCCCCTGGGGAGCAGTACTTC.